This record concerns one T cell receptor (beta chain) sequence. Antigen: not known. The record originates from a study of OX40 agonist ivuxolimab in advanced cancers. Across the study: Partial responses occurred in three patients (one hepatocellular carcinoma, two cutaneous melanoma). Study-level results: At 0.1 to 3.0 mg/kg, CD4+ and CD8+ blood T cells expanded clonally by week 6.

Germline V gives CDR1 MDHEN, CDR2 SYDVKM. This CDR3 is built from 13 residues. The junction had 2 bases not matched to a gene; V was cut back by 6 bases and J by 0 bases. Repertoires were generated with immunoSEQ multiplex PCR, while TCRdb's copy carries only in-frame clones and drops some. The data hold some 60,000 clones, with 85% to 95% observed a single time. The chain carries TRBV28 and TRBJ2-7; 7 bases are shared with TRBD2. The clonotype originates from an adult with an advanced solid tumor such as melanoma, head and neck, liver or kidney cancer. The sequencing used CD4+ or CD8+ T cells sorted from blood, collected in a trial of the OX40 agonist ivuxolimab. The CDR3 bases are TGTGCCAGCAGCCAGCGGGGCTCCTACGAGCAGTACTTC. Its protein product is CASSQRGSYEQYF.